Listed below are T cell receptor beta chains from one sample, sequenced in a study of STAT5B mutations in CD4+ large granular lymphocyte leukemia. Measured with immunoSEQ multiplex PCR; TCRdb has only the in-frame clones, and not every one. The table includes 25,000 to 35,000 clones, around 73% detected once. The sequenced material came from CD4+ T cells from blood buffy coats. These receptors were collected from a human donor in good health. CDR3s include the opening cysteine and the closing phenylalanine or tryptophan. Fields, in order: V gene, D gene, J gene, CDR3 protein. D genes are given only for firm matches.

TRBV9	-	TRBJ1-1	CASTPFGGANTEAFF
TRBV19	-	TRBJ1-4	CASSRQDLTNEKLFF
TRBV19	-	TRBJ2-5	CASSRGPEETQYF
TRBV5-1	TRBD2	TRBJ2-3	CASSKASGDTQYF
TRBV6-5	-	TRBJ1-1	CASSTRTEAFF
TRBV7-9	TRBD1	TRBJ1-1	CASSFDRVTEAFF
TRBV11-2	TRBD2	TRBJ2-1	CASSPGLAEGPEQFF
TRBV28	-	TRBJ1-2	CASSYSGDRGYTF
TRBV5-4	-	TRBJ2-7	CASSSEYAVSEQYF
TRBV6-1	-	TRBJ1-5	CASSYRDGNQPQHF
TRBV18	-	TRBJ1-4	CASSPSRGSEKLFF
TRBV5-6	-	TRBJ1-4	CASSWQGTNEKLFF
TRBV6-5	-	TRBJ2-7	CASRMTGLFEQYF
TRBV30	TRBD1	TRBJ1-1	CAQRTGYTEAFF
TRBV28	-	TRBJ1-1	CASQSPGGWGDTEAFF
TRBV11-2	TRBD1	TRBJ1-1	CASSFRTGDEAFF
TRBV29-1	-	TRBJ1-1	CSVGADKGTEAFF
TRBV5-8	-	TRBJ2-2	CASSLDGNTGELFF
TRBV6-5	-	TRBJ2-5	CASSYGGTFEETQYF
TRBV6-1	-	TRBJ2-5	CASSEGLIKTQYF
TRBV28	-	TRBJ1-1	CASSLGEWTEAFF
TRBV11-2	TRBD2	TRBJ2-5	CASTTGTSEETQYF
TRBV7-8	TRBD2	TRBJ2-7	CASGGVAGNSYEQYF
TRBV10-3	TRBD2	TRBJ2-3	CATAGLVPISGTQYF
TRBV6-6	-	TRBJ2-5	CASSYYGLPQETQYF
TRBV10-3	-	TRBJ2-2	CAISESYTGELFF
TRBV9	TRBD1	TRBJ1-2	CASSVGQGEYGYTF
TRBV2	-	TRBJ1-3	CASSERQAGNTIYF
TRBV10-3	TRBD2	TRBJ2-7	CAISEFGRAHYEQYF
TRBV21-1	-	TRBJ1-1	CASSKGGTQEKSEAFF
TRBV18	-	TRBJ2-4	CASSPRGDSKNIQYF
TRBV6-5	TRBD2	TRBJ2-5	CASSNGLGETQYF
TRBV9	-	TRBJ2-1	CASSVTAARRDEQFF
TRBV7-9	-	TRBJ2-7	CASSDNHGPRPYEQYF
TRBV10-3	-	TRBJ2-2	CAISERGPDTGELFF
TRBV9	TRBD1	TRBJ2-5	CASSSNPDRGETQYF
TRBV19	-	TRBJ2-2	CASSPRAGELFF
TRBV28	-	TRBJ2-1	CATARERNYNEQFF
TRBV18	TRBD2	TRBJ2-1	CASSPRTSGSSYNEQFF
TRBV19	-	TRBJ1-2	CASSIGDNYGYTF
TRBV28	TRBD1	TRBJ2-1	CASRVGLRDRGLNEQFF